The next 22 T cell receptor beta chains were all read from a single sample in a study of post-analysis software for immune sequencing data. Unique molecular identifiers were built into the TCR beta cDNA libraries. Using its own MiXCR run on the PCR reads, TCRdb lists one record per CDR3 protein. The sample has about 770,000 distinct CDR3 sequences; roughly 46% are singletons. Study-wide results and limits: In patients, TRBV5-6, TRBV5-1 and TRBV20-1 belonged to four or five TRBV segments found more frequently than in controls.

These receptors are not linked to any known antigen. Sequencing was done on a sample of blood. Receptors originate from a girl aged 10-17 years with multiple sclerosis.

CDR3 region: CASSWTETGGQETQYF. For the CDR3, the DNA is TGTGCCAGCAGCTGGACTGAGACAGGCGGACAAGAGACCCAGTACTTC. The chain uses TRBV13 and TRBJ2-5; the D gene is possibly TRBD1 (6 bases). The CDR3 is made up of 16 amino acids. Germline CDR1 reads PRHDT; CDR2 reads FYEKMQ (reference sequence). Trimming removed 4 bases at V and 2 bases at J, with 17 bases between.

The V and J genes are TRBV29-1 and TRBJ1-1, with a weak D call TRBD1 (5 bases). The CDR3 runs to 14 residues. The germline V gene has CDR1 SQVTM and CDR2 ANQGSEA. V dropped 3 bases and J dropped 4 bases, with 15 bases sitting between them. The CDR3 spells CSVEGLAVSTEAFF. For the CDR3, the DNA is TGCAGCGTTGAGGGACTGGCCGTGAGCACTGAAGCTTTCTTT.

This clonotype was seen a few times. V is TRBV5-1 and J is TRBJ2-3; tentatively, D is TRBD2 (7 bases). CDR3 length equals 16 residues. Germline V gene lookup returns CDR1 SGHRS and CDR2 YFSETQ. V was pared by 0 bases and J by 3 bases, with 14 bases between. The DNA of the CDR3 is TGCGCCAGCAGCTTGGAGTCGGGGGGCGCGACAGATACGCAGTATTTT. It encodes CASSLESGGATDTQYF.

V is TRBV2 and J is TRBJ2-1, with D unclear. The CDR3 has 17 amino acids. Looked up from germline, CDR1 is SNHLY and CDR2 is FYNNEI. V lost 4 bases to trimming and J lost 4 bases, with 20 bases between them. CDR3 residues: CASSGGRRQDLYNEQFF. In nucleotides, the CDR3 is TGTGCCAGCAGTGGAGGAAGAAGACAAGATCTGTACAATGAGCAGTTCTTC. Looking up the rest from reference TRBV2 and TRBJ2-1 gives the full variable domain: EPEVTQTPSHQVTQMGQEVILRCVPISNHLYFYWYRQILGQKVEFLVSFYNNEISEKSEIFDDQFSVERPDGSNFTLKIRSTKLEDSAMYFCASSGGRRQDLYNEQFFGPGTRLTVL.

This clonotype has more than one count but fewer than ten. The chain couples TRBV5-1 to TRBJ2-7; TRBD1 might be the D (6 bases). The closer fit of TRBJ2-5 to the DNA end suggests the J call may be wrong. Germline-derived CDR1 and CDR2 are SGHRS and YFSETQ. CDR3 size: 15 residues. The CDR3 here is CASSLEGGILETQYF. The CDR3 DNA follows: TGCGCCAGCAGCTTGGAAGGGGGTATTTTAGAGACCCAGTACTTC.

V and J are TRBV5-1 and TRBJ2-1; 9 positions match TRBD2. The CDR3 runs to 14 residues. Germline CDR1 SGHRS, CDR2 YFSETQ. V shed 4 bases, J shed 12 bases, and the junction held 11 bases outside the gene matches. The chain's CDR3 is CASSLGTSFLGQFF. The DNA for the CDR3 is TGCGCCAGCAGCCTCGGGACTAGCTTTCTGGGGCAGTTCTTC. The complete variable domain, with remaining parts taken from reference TRBV5-1 and TRBJ2-1, reads KAGVTQTPRYLIKTRGQQVTLSCSPISGHRSVSWYQQTPGQGLQFLFEYFSETQRNKGNFPGRFSGRQFSNSRSEMNVSTLELGDSALYLCASSLGTSFLGQFFGPGTRLTVL.

In this sample, this clonotype turned up once. The chain recombines TRBV7-9 with TRBJ2-1; 9 bases are shared with TRBD2. The CDR3 runs to 15 residues. Germline CDR1 SEHNR, CDR2 FQNEAQ (reference sequence). After removal of 0 bases from V and 8 bases from J, the junction contained 5 bases not matched to a gene. The CDR3 nucleotides are TGTGCCAGCAGCTTAGCTGGTAGCGGGAGCGATGAGCAGTTCTTC. This codes for CASSLAGSGSDEQFF.

The V and J genes are TRBV27 and TRBJ2-7, with D possibly TRBD1 on 6 matching bases. Trimming took 7 bases from V and 2 from J, leaving 18 bases between them. The CDR3 contains 15 residues. The germline gives CDR1 MNHEY, CDR2 SMNVEV (reference sequence). The CDR3 coding sequence is TGTGCCAGCAAAATAGGTCCGGACAGAGCCTACGAGCAGTACTTC. Translating it yields CASKIGPDRAYEQYF.

This chain joins TRBV12-5 and TRBJ2-1; 12 positions match TRBD2. V gave up 3 bases and J gave up 6 bases; unmatched junction bases: 6. CDR1 and CDR2 from the germline V gene are LGHNT and FRNRAP. This CDR3 is built from 16 residues. CDR3 coding DNA: TGTGCTAGTGGTTTAGAACTAGCGGGAGGTTTCAATGAGCAGTTCTTC. Its protein product is CASGLELAGGFNEQFF.

In DNA form, the CDR3 reads TGCAGTGCTAGTAAAGACAGGGGGCAAACTAATGAAAAACTGTTTTTT. This gives the protein CSASKDRGQTNEKLFF. The rearrangement uses TRBV20-1 and TRBJ1-4, with 10 bases identical to TRBD1. The CDR3 totals 16 residues. The V gene's germline CDR1 is DFQATT and CDR2 SNEGSKA (reference sequence). J was trimmed by 1 base and V by 3 bases; bases with no gene match: 5.

This chain connects TRBV7-9 to TRBJ2-7; D might be TRBD1 (6 bases). V gave up 5 bases and J gave up 2 bases, with 16 bases separating them. This CDR3 region has 15 residues. Germline V gene lookup returns CDR1 SEHNR and CDR2 FQNEAQ (reference sequence). CDR3 sequence reads: CASSKTGTTPYEQYF. CDR3 coding DNA: TGTGCCAGCAGCAAAACAGGGACGACCCCCTACGAGCAGTACTTC. Full variable domain (rest looked up from reference TRBV7-9 and TRBJ2-7): DTGVSQNPRHKITKRGQNVTFRCDPISEHNRLYWYRQTLGQGPEFLTYFQNEAQLEKSRLLSDRFSAERPKGSFSTLEIQRTEQGDSAMYLCASSKTGTTPYEQYFGPGTRLTVT.

In nucleotides, the CDR3 is TGCGCCAGCAGCCCAGCGGACAGGGGCTCCTACGAGCAGTACTTC. Its translation: CASSPADRGSYEQYF. The V gene is TRBV4-3, the J gene TRBJ2-7, with TRBD1 matching 9 bases. Germline values: CDR1 LGHNA, CDR2 YSLEER. The CDR3 spans 15 residues. Unmatched junction bases numbered 4, after V lost 4 bases and J lost 0 bases.

The genes are TRBV6-5 and TRBJ2-1; D ambiguous. The CDR3 runs to 14 residues. Per the germline V gene, CDR1 is MNHEY and CDR2 is SVGAGI. V was trimmed by 6 bases and J by 0 bases, leaving 9 bases between them. CDR3 sequence (DNA): TGTGCCAGCAGCCCCGCGGTCTCCTACAATGAGCAGTTCTTC. This encodes CASSPAVSYNEQFF.

This sequence joins TRBV25-1 and TRBJ2-3; 14 bases are a match to TRBD2. The ends lost 2 bases at V and 6 bases at J; junction bases unmatched: 4. The CDR3 sequence is 16 residues long. The V gene's germline CDR1 is MGHDK and CDR2 SYGVNS. For the CDR3, the DNA is TGTGCCAGCAGTGAACTTCGACTAGCGGGAGGGGATACGCAGTATTTT. This sequence encodes CASSELRLAGGDTQYF.

This clonotype was counted a few times. The chain joins TRBV20-1 to TRBJ2-4; D unresolved. The germline gives CDR1 DFQATT, CDR2 SNEGSKA (reference sequence). The V and J ends lost 6 bases and 8 bases respectively, with 11 bases between them. The CDR3 contains 11 residues. In DNA, the CDR3 is TGCAGTGCGAGAAGAGTTGACATTCAGTACTTC. Its protein product is CSARRVDIQYF.

This clonotype was detected only a few times. The chain combines TRBV4-1 with TRBJ2-1, with TRBD2 identical over 9 bases. This CDR3 is built from 17 residues. The germline CDR1 and CDR2 sequences are MGHRA and YSYEKL. The V and J ends lost 0 bases and 0 bases, in that order; junction bases with no gene match: 3. The CDR3 sequence: CASSQDSGSLSYNEQFF. CDR3 DNA sequence: TGCGCCAGCAGCCAAGATAGCGGGAGTCTCTCCTACAATGAGCAGTTCTTC.

The chain joins TRBV4-1 to TRBJ2-1, with TRBD1 matching over 7 bases. The V segment lost 3 bases and the J segment 14 bases; nucleotides outside the gene matches: 13. The CDR3 consists of 14 residues. The germline gives CDR1 MGHRA, CDR2 YSYEKL. CDR3 sequence: CASSHRDRSYKEFF. CDR3 sequence (DNA): TGCGCCAGCAGCCACCGGGACAGATCATACAAGGAGTTCTTC.

This clonotype was seen more than once but under ten times. The chain uses TRBV6-1 and TRBJ2-7; TRBD1 aligns across 7 bases. The V gene's germline CDR1 is MNHNS and CDR2 SASEGT. The CDR3 length is 13 residues. V was clipped by 3 bases and J by 5 bases; unmatched bases: 4. The chain's CDR3 is CASSDTGVDEQYF. DNA for the CDR3: TGTGCCAGCAGTGATACAGGGGTAGACGAGCAGTACTTC.

The V gene is TRBV29-1, the J gene TRBJ1-1, with D tentatively TRBD1 (5 bases). This CDR3 is 17 amino acids long. V dropped 0 bases and J dropped 4 bases, with 21 bases sitting between them. Germline V gene lookup returns CDR1 SQVTM and CDR2 ANQGSEA. This CDR3 reads CSVEEPRATRQLTEAFF. As DNA, the CDR3 is TGCAGCGTTGAAGAGCCCCGCGCAACACGACAGCTCACTGAAGCTTTCTTT. Full variable domain (outside the CDR3, taken from reference TRBV29-1 and TRBJ1-1): SAVISQKPSRDICQRGTSLTIQCQVDSQVTMMFWYRQQPGQSLTLIATANQGSEATYESGFVIDKFPISRPNLTFSTLTVSNMSPEDSSIYLCSVEEPRATRQLTEAFFGQGTRLTVV.

This clonotype has only a few counts. The chain couples TRBV20-1 to TRBJ2-4; D not certain. The ends were cut back, 6 bases at V and 4 bases at J, with 13 bases in the middle. The CDR3 totals 13 residues. Per the germline V gene, CDR1 is DFQATT and CDR2 is SNEGSKA (reference sequence). The DNA of the CDR3 is TGCAGTGCCCCCCGGATAGGGAAAAACATTCAGTACTTC. Translation: CSAPRIGKNIQYF.

This clonotype occurred a few times. The chain has TRBV4-3 and TRBJ2-1, with a tentative D call TRBD1 (6 bases). The V and J ends lost 0 bases and 6 bases respectively, with 15 bases between them. Germline loops: CDR1 LGHNA, CDR2 YSLEER. CDR3 length: 16 residues. The CDR3 sequence: CASSQDLPIGGNEQFF. In DNA form, the CDR3 reads TGCGCCAGCAGCCAAGATCTCCCCATAGGGGGCAATGAGCAGTTCTTC.

This clonotype was seen only once. The rearrangement links TRBV7-2 to TRBJ2-1; D not resolved. The CDR3 length is 15 residues. Germline lookup yields CDR1 SGHTA and CDR2 FQGNSA. V was cut by 5 bases and J by 6 bases, with 17 bases left in between. CDR3 coding DNA: TGTGCCAGCAGCCCCATTAGCCACACGGGCAATGAGCAGTTCTTC. The encoded protein is CASSPISHTGNEQFF. Supplemented by reference TRBV7-2 and TRBJ2-1, the full variable domain reads GAGVSQSPSNKVTEKGKDVELRCDPISGHTALYWYRQSLGQGLEFLIYFQGNSAPDKSGLPSDRFSAERTGGSVSTLTIQRTQQEDSAVYLCASSPISHTGNEQFFGPGTRLTVL.